The T cell receptor beta chain under discussion was sequenced for a study of OX40 agonist ivuxolimab in advanced cancers. Study details: An agonistic anti-OX40 (CD134) antibody, ivuxolimab, was used to treat the patients. The mean age was approximately 60 years, ranging from 23 to 79, with about 87% of participants male. Partial responses occurred in Three dose-escalation patients, one with hepatocellular carcinoma and two with cutaneous melanoma.

CDR1 is SGHTS, CDR2 YDEGEE, per germline. V was trimmed by 4 bases and J by 1 base, leaving 18 bases between them. This CDR3 comprises 17 residues. Data came from immunoSEQ multiplex PCR; TCRdb stores just in-frame clones and leaves some out. The sample records 55,000 to 70,000 clones, around 83% being singletons. This sequence originates from an adult with an advanced solid tumor such as melanoma, head and neck, liver or kidney cancer. This chain uses TRBV5-8 with TRBJ1-5; tentative D call: TRBD1 (5 bases). The sample was CD4+ or CD8+ T cells sorted from blood, taken in a trial of the OX40 agonist ivuxolimab. CDR3 amino acids: CASSRTGELRSNQPQHF. As DNA, the CDR3 is TGTGCCAGCAGCCGGACGGGGGAGCTTAGGAGCAATCAGCCCCAGCATTTT.